This is a list of T cell receptor beta chains from one sample in a study of T cell changes during pregnancy in multiple sclerosis. Profiling relied on immunoSEQ multiplex PCR, and the TCRdb table lists in-frame clones only, not all of them. This repertoire shows 80,000 to 100,000 clones, around 94% found once; its top ten account for more than 2.5%. The source was peripheral blood, collected in the first trimester of pregnancy. Receptors originate from a female donor with multiple sclerosis, enrolled in a pregnancy study. Both conserved end residues are part of each CDR3. D genes are given only for firm matches. Size is omitted from some rows. Given values are once, few, many or a class for expanded clones.

D gene	V gene	clone size	J gene	CDR3 DNA	CDR3 protein
-	TRBV19	-	TRBJ1-1	TGTGCCAGTAGTACCCCACGACAGGAACGGACTGAAGCTTTCTTT	CASSTPRQERTEAFF
TRBD2	TRBV28	-	TRBJ2-4	TGTGCCAGCAGTCCCTTAGCGGGAGATCCCCAAAACATTCAGTACTTC	CASSPLAGDPQNIQYF
-	TRBV4-1	-	TRBJ2-7	TGCGCCAGCAGCCAAGCTCCGGGACTTAGCTCCTACGAGCAGTACTTC	CASSQAPGLSSYEQYF
TRBD1	TRBV28	few	TRBJ1-2	TGTGCCAGCAGTCCGTGGGGACAGGGCGTTCCTAGCTATGGCTACACCTTC	CASSPWGQGVPSYGYTF
-	TRBV5-6	-	TRBJ2-3	TGTGCCAGCAGCTTGGGTATAGGGGGAGATACGCAGTATTTT	CASSLGIGGDTQYF
TRBD1	TRBV7-2	-	TRBJ1-5	TGTGCCAGCAGCTTTATTCCGGGACAGTCTAATCAGCCCCAGCATTTT	CASSFIPGQSNQPQHF
-	TRBV27	-	TRBJ1-5	TGTGCCAGCAGTCTGACAGGAAGGGGTCAGCCCCAGCATTTT	CASSLTGRGQPQHF
TRBD2	TRBV6-5	-	TRBJ2-7	TGTGCCAGCCAGACTAGCGACGAGCAGTACTTC	CASQTSDEQYF
TRBD2	TRBV5-1	-	TRBJ2-1	TGCGCCAGCAGCCCGGGACTAGCGGGGGTCAATGAGCAGTTCTTC	CASSPGLAGVNEQFF
-	TRBV6-1	-	TRBJ1-4	TGTGCCAGCCAGTTCCCTCCGGAAAAACTGTTTTTT	CASQFPPEKLFF
TRBD2	TRBV15	-	TRBJ2-1	TGTGCCACCAGCCCCTGGGAGGGATCCTCCTACAATGAGCAGTTCTTC	CATSPWEGSSYNEQFF
-	TRBV6-5	-	TRBJ2-2	TGTGCCAGCAGTTACGAATTTCCAGGGTCCGCCGGGGAGCTGTTTTTT	CASSYEFPGSAGELFF
TRBD2	TRBV28	-	TRBJ2-3	TGTGCCAGCAGTTTATTCGGGGGGTTGGATACGCAGTATTTT	CASSLFGGLDTQYF
TRBD1	TRBV9	-	TRBJ2-7	TGTGCCAGCAGCGAAGGGACAGATTACGAGCAGTACTTC	CASSEGTDYEQYF
TRBD1	TRBV5-6	-	TRBJ1-1	TGTGCCAGCAGCTACAGGGGGCAGGCGAACACTGAAGCTTTCTTT	CASSYRGQANTEAFF
-	TRBV11-2	-	TRBJ1-1	TGTGCCAGCAGCTTAAAGGGGGTGAACACTGAAGCTTTCTTT	CASSLKGVNTEAFF
TRBD2	TRBV13	-	TRBJ2-2	TGTGCCAGCAGCCCCGCCCAGAGCGGGAGGAGGGTCGGGGAGCTGTTTTTT	CASSPAQSGRRVGELFF
-	TRBV11-3	-	TRBJ2-5	TGTGCCAGCAGCTTAGATTACGCAGGGGGGTACCAAGAGACCCAGTACTTC	CASSLDYAGGYQETQYF
TRBD2	TRBV7-9	-	TRBJ2-7	TGTGCCACCGCGGGGTTCGGGGCGGGAGTCTACGAGCAGTACTTC	CATAGFGAGVYEQYF
-	TRBV7-3	-	TRBJ2-3	TGTGCCAGCAGCTTAATGGCGCTAGACACAGATACGCAGTATTTT	CASSLMALDTDTQYF
-	TRBV25-1	-	TRBJ2-5	TGTGCCAGCAGTGAGTCCGGCAGGCAAGAGACCCAGTACTTC	CASSESGRQETQYF
TRBD1	TRBV5-1	once	TRBJ2-7	TGCGCCAGCTACGATTTGGGACAGGGGGTGATCGAGCAGTACTTC	CASYDLGQGVIEQYF
TRBD1	TRBV6-1	-	TRBJ1-1	TGTGCCAGCATCCGGGACAGGAACACTGAAGCTTTCTTT	CASIRDRNTEAFF
TRBD2	TRBV30	once	TRBJ2-1	TGTGCCTGGAGTTTGGGAACTAGCGGGAGGACGGTCGACAATGAGCAGTTCTTC	CAWSLGTSGRTVDNEQFF
TRBD2	TRBV6-5	-	TRBJ2-7	TGTGCCAGCAGTCCTAGCGGAAGCTCCTACGAGCAGTACTTC	CASSPSGSSYEQYF
-	TRBV2	-	TRBJ2-3	TGTGCCAGCAGCCCCGGGACACCCCGCACAGATACGCAGTATTTT	CASSPGTPRTDTQYF
-	TRBV5-1	-	TRBJ1-1	TGCGCCAGCAGCTTGGCATCGGGAAACACTGAAGCTTTCTTT	CASSLASGNTEAFF
-	TRBV10-3	-	TRBJ1-5	TGTGCCACCAGACAGGATAATCAGCCCCAGCATTTT	CATRQDNQPQHF
TRBD2	TRBV5-4	-	TRBJ2-2	TGTGCCAGCAGCCGCCCGACTAGCGGGAGAGACACCGGGGAGCTGTTTTTT	CASSRPTSGRDTGELFF
-	TRBV6-1	-	TRBJ2-7	TGTGCCAGCAGGCAGGGGCCTTTCGAGGTGCAGTACTTC	CASRQGPFEVQYF
-	TRBV5-1	-	TRBJ1-1	TGCGCCAGCAGCCCCGGACGGGAGAACACTGAAGCTTTCTTT	CASSPGRENTEAFF
-	TRBV21-1	-	TRBJ1-2	TGTGCCAGCAGCAAAGCGGGGAGGGGCGGCTATGGCTACACCTTC	CASSKAGRGGYGYTF
-	TRBV13	-	TRBJ1-3	TGTGCCAGCAGCCATAGCGTCTCTGGAAACACCATATATTTT	CASSHSVSGNTIYF
TRBD2	TRBV19	-	TRBJ2-1	TGTGCCAGTAGCCCAGGACTAGCGGGAGTGGGTGAGCAGTTCTTC	CASSPGLAGVGEQFF
TRBD2	TRBV6-6	-	TRBJ2-1	TGTGCCAGCAGGGCAGGGACTAACCAGTTCTTC	CASRAGTNQFF
-	TRBV7-9	-	TRBJ2-1	TGTGCCAGCAGCTTAATACGGCGGTACAATGAGCAGTTCTTC	CASSLIRRYNEQFF
TRBD1	TRBV29-1	-	TRBJ1-5	TGCAGCGTTGCGGGGACAGATAGCAATCAGCCCCAGCATTTT	CSVAGTDSNQPQHF
-	TRBV7-3	-	TRBJ2-2	TGTGCCAGCAGCTTAGGCCCCAGGGTAAGTCACACCGGGGAGCTGTTTTTT	CASSLGPRVSHTGELFF
TRBD1	TRBV30	-	TRBJ2-2	TGTGCCTGGGACAGGGGCGCCGGGGAGCTGTTTTTT	CAWDRGAGELFF
TRBD2	TRBV5-1	once	TRBJ2-5	TGCGCCAGCAGCTTGACTAGCGGGCAAGAGACCCAGTACTTC	CASSLTSGQETQYF
TRBD2	TRBV7-9	-	TRBJ2-7	TGTGCCAGCAGCCTAAGCGGGAGGGACCACGAGCAGTACTTC	CASSLSGRDHEQYF
-	TRBV11-1	-	TRBJ1-1	TGTGCCAGCAGCTTAGTCGGGTATCGTGAAGCTTTCTTT	CASSLVGYREAFF
-	TRBV19	-	TRBJ2-2	TGTGCCAGTAGTATAGTAGGAGCCGGGGAGCTGTTTTTT	CASSIVGAGELFF
-	TRBV6-6	once	TRBJ2-1	TGTGCCAGCAGTTACACCCTCGGTGGCAATGAGCAGTTCTTC	CASSYTLGGNEQFF
-	TRBV11-2	-	TRBJ2-4	TGTGCCAGCAGCTTAGAGGCAGTATCCGAAAACATTCAGTACTTC	CASSLEAVSENIQYF
TRBD2	TRBV5-1	-	TRBJ2-3	TGCGCCAGCAGCTCGGGACTAGCGGGAGGATCCTTAAACACAGATACGCAGTATTTT	CASSSGLAGGSLNTDTQYF
-	TRBV6-1	-	TRBJ2-2	TGTGCCAGCAGTCCAGTTTACAGGTCCGGGGAGCTGTTTTTT	CASSPVYRSGELFF
TRBD2	TRBV5-4	-	TRBJ2-2	TGTGCCAGCAGCACCCTTGCGGGGGAGAACACCGGGGAGCTGTTTTTT	CASSTLAGENTGELFF
-	TRBV29-1	-	TRBJ2-5	TGCAGCGCCGTGGTCGGGGGACGGGGTTTTTCGGAGACCCAGTACTTC	CSAVVGGRGFSETQYF
-	TRBV21-1	-	TRBJ1-4	TGTGCCAGCAGCAAAGGGCGGCCAACTAATGAAAAACTGTTTTTT	CASSKGRPTNEKLFF